This T cell receptor (beta chain) is from a study of blood T cell repertoires in COVID-19. In the study overall: Samples came from the United States, Italy and Spain, spanning acute and convalescent COVID-19. PBMCs, B-cell-depleted T cells, or T cells were the source of the cDNA or gDNA that made up the material.

The CDR3 is made up of 13 amino acids. CDR1 is ENHRY, CDR2 SYGVKD, per germline. The germline V and J ends were trimmed by 4 bases and 5 bases, with 9 bases remaining between them. As processed by the authors: Estimation of nucleated cell counts relied on the amplification of reference gene primers. TCRdb's table, derived via immunoSEQ multiplex PCR, lists solely in-frame clones and lacks some. That table is the source of V, J and clone size, and D and trimming were worked out from the DNA. The profile covers 130,000 or so clones, with roughly 89% appearing a single time and approximately 8.9% taken by the ten largest. Patients of the Seattle cohort, enrolled during active infection, were followed longitudinally.

The sample was peripheral blood. The source of this sequence is a man younger than 45 with COVID-19, enrolled during active disease. The V and J genes are TRBV10-3 and TRBJ1-5; D ambiguous. The DNA for the CDR3 is TGTGCCATCAGTGGGGAGACCTATCAGCCCCAGCATTTT. Translating gives CAISGETYQPQHF.